Listed here are 23 T cell receptor beta chains from one sample, sequenced in a study of T cell changes during pregnancy in multiple sclerosis (dated by TCRdb to the late 2010s). To prepare the library, the immunoSEQ multiplex PCR assay was applied. What TCRdb holds here is the immuneACCESS table cut down to in-frame rearrangements. Part of the clones is not present; checked against another copy, under half of the missing clones reflect an unresolved V gene, and the others are unexplained. Within this sample are tens of thousands of clones, with about 93% of them counted one time only. Roughly 3.7% of the sample comes from the top ten. Sample: CD8+ T cells from peripheral blood mononuclear cells, taken after pregnancy. Receptor source: a female donor with multiple sclerosis, enrolled in a pregnancy study.

The rearrangement joins TRBV27 to TRBJ2-7; 10 bases line up with TRBD2. Germline CDR1 MNHEY, CDR2 SMNVEV (reference sequence). V dropped 0 bases and J dropped 4; count of bases not matched to a gene: 3. The CDR3 length is 15 residues. The CDR3 nucleotides read TGTGCCAGCAGTTTATCTTGGACTAGCGGATACGAGCAGTACTTC. Residues: CASSLSWTSGYEQYF.

The chain couples TRBV29-1 to TRBJ2-5; 11 bases map to TRBD1. The J call is doubtful: the DNA matches TRBJ2-7 better. The CDR3 spans 14 residues. Germline loops: CDR1 SQVTM, CDR2 ANQGSEA. Written as DNA, the CDR3 is TGCAGCGTTGCAGGGACAGGGGGCTCCTACGAGCAGTACTTC. This gives the protein CSVAGTGGSYEQYF.

Remarks on this clone: One end of the junction fails to match germline, which may point to a read error. V usage is TRBV7-9 and J usage is TRBJ2-1; tentatively, D is TRBD2 (6 bases). This CDR3 region has 15 residues. CDR1 SEHNR and CDR2 FQNEAQ come from the germline V gene (reference sequence). The CDR3 sequence: CASSQGTPSNNEQFF. The CDR3 nucleotides read TGTGCCAGCAGCCAAGGGACTCCCTCCAACAATGAGCAGTTCTTC.

The rearrangement uses TRBV9 and TRBJ2-7; possibly TRBD1 for D (6 bases). Germline V gene lookup returns CDR1 SGDLS and CDR2 YYNGEE. V was clipped by 1 base and J by 6 bases, with 14 bases between them. There are 14 residues in the CDR3. CDR3 in DNA: TGTGCCAGCAGCGTATACAGGGAAAACGGCGAGCAGTACTTC. It specifies CASSVYRENGEQYF.

In this sample, this clone turned up once. The chain has TRBV7-9 and TRBJ1-1; perhaps TRBD1 as D (5 bases). CDR1 is SEHNR, CDR2 FQNEAQ, per germline (reference sequence). The CDR3 extends over 12 amino acids. Trimming stripped 6 bases from V and 5 bases from J, with 10 bases between. The chain's CDR3 is CASRVGGTEAFF. In DNA, the CDR3 is TGTGCCAGCAGGGTCGGGGGGACTGAAGCTTTCTTT.

V gene TRBV9 combines with J gene TRBJ2-2; 10 nucleotides match TRBD2. The V gene's germline CDR1 is SGDLS and CDR2 YYNGEE. The CDR3 spans 18 residues. The V segment lost 3 bases and the J segment 2 bases; nucleotides outside the gene matches: 10. CDR3 sequence: CASSALGVAGGNTGELFF. In nucleotides, the CDR3 is TGTGCCAGCAGCGCCCTTGGGGTAGCGGGGGGTAACACCGGGGAGCTGTTTTTT.

This clone was counted once. The V and J genes are TRBV7-9 and TRBJ1-1; D might be TRBD1 (5 bases). The CDR3 extends over 18 amino acids. Germline CDR1 is SEHNR and CDR2 is FQNEAQ (reference sequence). V gave up 7 bases and J gave up 3 bases, with 27 bases separating them. CDR3 protein: CASTPYGGGIGADTEAFF. In nucleotides, the CDR3 is TGTGCCAGCACCCCCTACGGGGGAGGAATTGGTGCGGACACTGAAGCTTTCTTT.

The chain joins TRBV28 to TRBJ2-3; a weak D match, TRBD1 (6 bases). V lost 2 bases to trimming and J lost 0 bases, with 9 bases between them. The CDR3 has 15 amino acids. CDR1 is MDHEN, CDR2 SYDVKM, per germline. The chain's CDR3 is CASSLGQISTDTQYF. CDR3 DNA sequence: TGTGCCAGCAGTTTAGGACAGATTAGCACAGATACGCAGTATTTT. Variable domain in full (rest from reference TRBV28 and TRBJ2-3): DVKVTQSSRYLVKRTGEKVFLECVQDMDHENMFWYRQDPGLGLRLIYFSYDVKMKEKGDIPEGYSVSREKKERFSLILESASTNQTSMYLCASSLGQISTDTQYFGPGTRLTVL.

The chain combines TRBV5-6 with TRBJ2-2; no clear D gene. CDR1 and CDR2 from the germline V gene are SGHDT and YYEEEE. CDR3 size: 13 residues. Trimming took off 3 bases at V and 6 bases at J, with 9 bases between the two ends. CDR3 sequence: CASSYPLAGELFF. CDR3 DNA sequence: TGTGCCAGCAGCTACCCCTTAGCCGGGGAGCTGTTTTTT. Variable domain in full (rest from reference TRBV5-6 and TRBJ2-2): DAGVTQSPTHLIKTRGQQVTLRCSPKSGHDTVSWYQQALGQGPQFIFQYYEEEERQRGNFPDRFSGHQFPNYSSELNVNALLLGDSALYLCASSYPLAGELFFGEGSRLTVL.

J is TRBJ2-2 and V is TRBV4-2; D not resolved. The V end was cut by 0 bases, the J end by 12 bases, with 2 bases between. The CDR3 contains 10 residues. Germline CDR1 and CDR2: LGHNA and YNFKEQ. As DNA, the CDR3 is TGTGCCAGCAGCCAAGATAAGCTGTTTTTT. It codes for CASSQDKLFF.

The V gene is TRBV6-5, the J gene TRBJ1-1, with 7 bases that match TRBD1. The germline CDR1 and CDR2 sequences are MNHEY and SVGAGI. Trimming took 2 bases from V and 3 from J; bases not matched to a gene: 9. The CDR3 loop spans 16 amino acids. Here the CDR3 DNA reads TGTGCCAGCAGTTACATCCACAGGGGTAGGGACACTGAAGCTTTCTTT. This encodes CASSYIHRGRDTEAFF.

This chain uses TRBV11-2 with TRBJ2-7, with a possible D match to TRBD1 (6 bases). The CDR3 runs to 14 residues. Germline CDR1 SGHAT, CDR2 FQNNGV. The V end was cut by 5 bases, the J end by 7 bases, with 18 bases between. In nucleotides, the CDR3 is TGTGCCAGCAGCATCCGATCCGGGACAAAAGAGCAGTACTTC. Translation gives CASSIRSGTKEQYF.

The genes are TRBV27 and TRBJ2-7, with D uncertain. Between the trimmed V and J ends, which lost 4 bases and 0 bases, there was a span of 7 bases. Germline V lookup: CDR1 MNHEY, CDR2 SMNVEV (reference sequence). This CDR3 has 13 residues. This CDR3 is CASSYRSSYEQYF. The CDR3 DNA reads TGTGCCAGCAGTTACAGAAGCTCCTACGAGCAGTACTTC.

V and J are TRBV19 and TRBJ2-7; the D gene is possibly TRBD1 (5 bases). CDR3 length: 12 residues. Germline CDR1 is LNHDA and CDR2 is SQIVND (reference sequence). V dropped 5 bases and J dropped 3 bases, with 8 bases sitting between them. The CDR3, as DNA: TGTGCCAGTAGTCCCCAGGGCTACGAGCAGTACTTC. Protein sequence: CASSPQGYEQYF.

DNA of the CDR3: TGTGCCAGCAGCGTAGGCAGGGGGGATGGCTACACCTTC. Translated, it gives CASSVGRGDGYTF. The rearrangement joins TRBV9 to TRBJ1-2; 7 nucleotides match TRBD1. Per the germline V gene, CDR1 is SGDLS and CDR2 is YYNGEE. Trimming at V came to 0 bases and at J to 6 bases, leaving 2 bases not matched to a gene. The CDR3 has 13 residues.

The V and J genes are TRBV2 and TRBJ2-1; TRBD1 aligns across 10 bases. The V gene's germline CDR1 is SNHLY and CDR2 FYNNEI. The CDR3 covers 14 residues. V was pared by 6 bases and J by 3 bases, with 2 bases of the junction left unmatched. The DNA of the CDR3 is TGTGCCAGCAGGAGGACAGGGGGCTACAATGAGCAGTTCTTC. The encoded protein is CASRRTGGYNEQFF.

V is TRBV5-1 and J is TRBJ2-2; 8 bases fit TRBD1. J was trimmed by 3 bases and V by 10 bases; bases with no gene match: 8. The length of the CDR3 is 14 residues. Germline-derived CDR1 and CDR2 are SGHRS and YFSETQ. The CDR3 sequence: CAGKQGVHTGELFF. CDR3 nucleotide sequence: TGCGCCGGTAAACAGGGGGTCCACACCGGGGAGCTGTTTTTT.

CDR3 residues: CASGFGQGTGANVLTF. The CDR3 bases are TGTGCTAGTGGATTCGGACAGGGGACCGGGGCCAACGTCCTGACTTTC. The chain employs TRBV12-5 and TRBJ2-6; TRBD1 agrees at 9 bases. V dropped 6 bases and J dropped 4; count of bases not matched to a gene: 7. The CDR3 has 16 residues. Germline lookup yields CDR1 LGHNT and CDR2 FRNRAP.

The rearrangement joins TRBV5-8 to TRBJ2-7, with 11 positions matching TRBD1. The CDR3 has 15 residues. The germline CDR1 and CDR2 sequences are SGHTS and YDEGEE. V gave up 1 base and J gave up 4 bases; unmatched junction bases: 4. CDR3 protein: CASSLPGQGAYEQYF. DNA for the CDR3: TGTGCCAGCAGCTTGCCCGGACAGGGGGCGTACGAGCAGTACTTC.

The chain combines TRBV29-1 with TRBJ2-7; TRBD1 might be the D (5 bases). Germline V gene data show CDR1 as SQVTM and CDR2 as ANQGSEA. The CDR3 has 14 amino acids. Trimming took off 7 bases at V and 0 bases at J, with 16 bases between the two ends. In nucleotides, the CDR3 is TGCAGCGCCACACTAACAGGCGTCTCCTACGAGCAGTACTTC. Translating it yields CSATLTGVSYEQYF.

J is TRBJ2-3 and V is TRBV7-3; TRBD1 aligns across 10 bases. The CDR3 runs 14 residues. The ends lost 1 base at V and 6 bases at J; junction bases unmatched: 1. Germline CDR1 reads SGHTA; CDR2 reads FQGTGA. CDR3 region: CASSLRDRGDTQYF. CDR3 DNA sequence: TGTGCCAGCAGCTTAAGGGACAGGGGTGATACGCAGTATTTT.

The chain couples TRBV18 to TRBJ2-2; 9 bases line up with TRBD1. The CDR3 contains 13 residues. J was trimmed by 6 bases and V by 8 bases; bases with no gene match: 4. Germline V CDR1 and CDR2: KGHSH, LQKENI. CDR3 amino acids: CASRDREPGELFF. The CDR3 nucleotides read TGTGCCAGCCGGGACAGGGAGCCCGGGGAGCTGTTTTTT.

CDR3 in amino acids: CASSPNRDYEQYF. In DNA form, the CDR3 reads TGTGCCAGCAGCCCAAACAGGGACTACGAGCAGTACTTC. The V and J genes are TRBV7-2 and TRBJ2-7, with a tentative D call TRBD1 (6 bases). The germline V gene has CDR1 SGHTA and CDR2 FQGNSA. This CDR3 region has 13 residues. Trimming removed 5 bases from V and 3 bases from J, with 11 bases in between. Filled out from reference TRBV7-2 and TRBJ2-7, the complete variable domain reads GAGVSQSPSNKVTEKGKDVELRCDPISGHTALYWYRQSLGQGLEFLIYFQGNSAPDKSGLPSDRFSAERTGGSVSTLTIQRTQQEDSAVYLCASSPNRDYEQYFGPGTRLTVT.